Listed below are T cell receptor beta chains from one sample, sequenced in a study of blood T cells in healthy people across ages. TCRdb ran MiXCR on the 5' RACE reads and lists one entry per CDR3 protein. Among some 1,500,000 distinct CDR3 sequences listed, approximately 43% were seen once. The sequencing sample was made of blood. The receptor source for this set is a woman under 30 in good health. CDR3s include the opening cysteine and the closing phenylalanine or tryptophan. The D gene is left open where the match is weak. Clone size is stated in some rows and not others, as once, few, many or a class when expanded.

J gene | clone size | V gene | D gene | CDR3 DNA | CDR3 protein
TRBJ2-3 | NA | TRBV11-2 | TRBD1 | TGTGCCAGCAGCTCACGCAGGGGGCCGGGCACAGATACGCAGTATTTT | CASSSRRGPGTDTQYF
TRBJ2-3 | NA | TRBV7-2 | TRBD2 | TGTGCCAGCAGCTTAGTCGTCCTAGCGGGAGCGAGAGATACGCAGTATTTT | CASSLVVLAGARDTQYF
TRBJ2-7 | many | TRBV20-1 | TRBD1 | TGCAGTGCCCGCGGACAGGGCTGGGAGCAGTACTTC | CSARGQGWEQYF
TRBJ2-7 | few | TRBV24-1 | NA | TGTGCCACCAGTGATCGCGGGGATTCTCCCTACGAGCAGTACTTC | CATSDRGDSPYEQYF
TRBJ1-2 | NA | TRBV4-3 | NA | TGCGCCAGCAGCCAAGAACAGGGAGGGATCTATGGCTACACCTTC | CASSQEQGGIYGYTF
TRBJ1-1 | many | TRBV18 | NA | TGTGCCAGCTCACCCGGTCGCTCCCCAACGAACACTGAAGCTTTCTTT | CASSPGRSPTNTEAFF
TRBJ2-1 | NA | TRBV27 | NA | TGTGCCAGCAGTTTTGGTCTCAAGCGGGCGCAGTTCTTC | CASSFGLKRAQFF
TRBJ1-3 | once | TRBV12-3/TRBV12-4 | NA | TGTGCCAGCAGAGATACAAGCTCCTCTGGAAACACCATATATTTT | CASRDTSSSGNTIYF
TRBJ2-5 | many | TRBV29-1 | NA | TGCAGCGTTCTTCCCCGGCTCCAAGAGACCCAGTACTTC | CSVLPRLQETQYF
TRBJ2-3 | few | TRBV9 | NA | TGTGCCAGCAGCGTAGGTGGCAGATGGACAGATACGCAGTATTTT | CASSVGGRWTDTQYF
TRBJ2-7 | NA | TRBV3-1 | NA | TGTGCCAGCAGCCATCCCCCCCAGCGGCCTACCTACGAGCAGTACTTC | CASSHPPQRPTYEQYF
TRBJ1-1 | NA | TRBV20-1 | NA | TGCAGTGCTAGGAGGGGCAGAGTTACTGAAGCTTTCTTT | CSARRGRVTEAFF
TRBJ2-1 | few | TRBV29-1 | TRBD1 | TGCAGCGTTGACCCAGGGGGCAGCTACAATGAGCAGTTCTTC | CSVDPGGSYNEQFF
TRBJ1-5 | NA | TRBV6-5 | TRBD1 | TGTGCCAGCAGAGGGGGCGCGGGGGGTAATCAGCCCCAGCATTTT | CASRGGAGGNQPQHF
TRBJ2-5 | few | TRBV29-1 | TRBD2 | TGCAGCGTTTCCCGACTAGCGGGGCCCCAAGAGACCCAGTACTTC | CSVSRLAGPQETQYF
TRBJ1-2 | NA | TRBV12-3/TRBV12-4 | NA | TGTGCCAGCGACCTTGGACCGAACTATGGCTACACCTTC | CASDLGPNYGYTF